The rows below give T cell receptor beta chains drawn from one sample of a study of cytomegalovirus exposure and HLA in healthy donors. The assay was immunoSEQ multiplex PCR, and TCRdb's table has in-frame clones only and misses some. The table lists tens of thousands of clones, roughly 72% of them singletons, with about 22% in the top ten. Sequenced: PBMCs. Receptor source: a woman aged 45-59 years in good health and CMV-seropositive. Both conserved end residues are part of each CDR3. The order of the fields is clone size, J gene, D gene, V gene, CDR3 protein, CDR3 DNA. The D gene is left open where the match is weak. Some rows mark clone size as missing; the rest say once, few, many or name a class of expanded clone.

>NA|TRBJ2-7|TRBD2|TRBV28
CASYGGRPPYEQYF
TGTGCCAGCTACGGGGGGAGGCCTCCCTACGAGCAGTACTTC
>NA|TRBJ1-1|NA|TRBV19
CASSLGASLDEAFF
TGTGCCAGTAGTTTAGGGGCCTCCCTGGATGAAGCTTTCTTT
>NA|TRBJ2-1|NA|TRBV12-5
CASGLVREQFF
TGTGCTAGTGGTTTGGTGAGAGAGCAGTTCTTC
>many|TRBJ2-2|TRBD1|TRBV10-3
CAIRGTGGPGELFF
TGTGCCATCAGGGGGACAGGGGGGCCCGGGGAGCTGTTTTTT
>NA|TRBJ2-2|NA|TRBV7-8
CASSLVVQGGNTGELFF
TGTGCCAGCAGCTTAGTAGTTCAGGGGGGGAACACCGGGGAGCTGTTTTTT
>NA|TRBJ2-3|NA|TRBV9
CASSPQPGAGLSTQYF
TGTGCCAGCAGCCCCCAACCCGGCGCGGGACTTTCCACGCAGTATTTT
>NA|TRBJ1-2|NA|TRBV9
CASSVGTDPTYGYTF
TGTGCCAGCAGCGTAGGAACAGACCCTACCTATGGCTACACCTTC
>NA|TRBJ2-7|TRBD1|TRBV23-1
CASSRIDRRQGESRMGYEQYF
TGCGCCAGCAGTCGCATAGATCGTCGACAGGGGGAATCTCGGATGGGCTACGAGCAGTACTTC
>many|TRBJ1-1|TRBD1|TRBV6-6
CASSYWDQGAVTEAFF
TGTGCCAGCAGTTACTGGGACCAGGGGGCTGTCACTGAAGCTTTCTTT
>NA|TRBJ2-1|TRBD2|TRBV7-9
CASSLSGSSYNEQFF
TGTGCCAGCAGCTTAAGCGGGAGTTCCTACAATGAGCAGTTCTTC
>NA|TRBJ2-1|TRBD2|TRBV7-2
CASSLNPPARGSFGNEQFF
TGTGCCAGCAGCTTAAACCCCCCAGCCCGCGGGAGTTTTGGGAATGAGCAGTTCTTC
>few|TRBJ2-5|TRBD1|TRBV7-6
CASSGHRGRQTQYF
TGTGCCAGCAGCGGTCACAGGGGGCGACAGACCCAGTACTTC
>NA|TRBJ2-5|NA|TRBV29-1
CSVEEPRETQYF
TGCAGCGTTGAAGAACCTCGGGAGACCCAGTACTTC
>NA|TRBJ2-7|NA|TRBV7-9
CASSFPYSYEQYF
TGTGCCAGCAGCTTTCCCTATTCCTACGAGCAGTACTTC
>few|TRBJ2-7|NA|TRBV18
CASSPGYEQYF
TGTGCCAGCTCTCCCGGCTACGAGCAGTACTTC
>NA|TRBJ2-1|TRBD2|TRBV5-1
CASSLARGGNNEQFF
TGCGCCAGCAGCTTGGCGCGCGGGGGGAACAATGAGCAGTTCTTC
>NA|TRBJ2-7|TRBD1|TRBV7-9
CASSRTGGVYEQYF
TGTGCCAGCAGTCGGACAGGGGGCGTATACGAGCAGTACTTC
>NA|TRBJ2-1|NA|TRBV19
CASSMATGTPYNEQFF
TGTGCCAGTAGTATGGCCACCGGGACACCCTACAATGAGCAGTTCTTC
>NA|TRBJ2-3|NA|TRBV2
CASGQRPDTQYF
TGTGCCAGCGGACAGCGCCCAGATACGCAGTATTTT
>NA|TRBJ2-5|NA|TRBV2
CASPRGLAEETQYF
TGTGCCAGCCCTCGGGGGCTAGCGGAAGAGACCCAGTACTTC
>NA|TRBJ1-5|NA|TRBV6-8
CASSLGEAREPQHF
TGTGCCAGCAGTCTGGGGGAGGCCCGAGAGCCCCAGCATTTT
>NA|TRBJ2-7|NA|TRBV28
CASSPRGAPTREQYF
TGTGCCAGCAGCCCCCGTGGCGCTCCTACGCGGGAGCAGTACTTC
>NA|TRBJ2-1|NA|TRBV5-1
CASSLAYNEQFF
TGCGCCAGCAGCTTGGCTTACAATGAGCAGTTCTTC
>few|TRBJ1-6|NA|TRBV7-3
CASSLTPQGRGRGSPLHF
TGTGCCAGCAGCTTAACCCCCCAGGGTAGGGGAAGAGGTTCACCCCTCCACTTT